This T cell receptor (beta chain) derives from a study of shared T cell receptors in the human thymus. Sequencing used immunoSEQ multiplex PCR; TCRdb keeps in-frame clones, though not all of them. The sample holds roughly 700,000 clones, roughly 90% seen once. Unmatched junction bases numbered 8, after V lost 5 bases and J lost 8 bases. There are 14 residues in the CDR3. Germline CDR1 reads SGHTA; CDR2 reads FQGNSA. This sample was also put to use in a study of human thymus T cells. From that paper: The study used thymus tissue resected during corrective heart surgery.

This chain links TRBV7-2 with TRBJ2-1; 8 bases line up with TRBD2. The specimen sequenced was thymocytes. This receptor was obtained from a boy under two years old with a congenital heart defect. As DNA, the CDR3 is TGTGCCAGCAGCCCTCGGGATAGCGGGGATGAGCAGTTCTTC. Its protein product is CASSPRDSGDEQFF.